The rows below give T cell receptor beta chains drawn from one sample of a study of blood T cell repertoires in COVID-19. The assay was immunoSEQ multiplex PCR, and TCRdb's table has in-frame clones only and misses some. Of over 90,000 clones in the sample, 65% to 85% are singletons; the top ten hold approximately 4.5%. Sequencing was carried out using peripheral blood. All receptors come from a man aged 55 to 69 with acute or convalescent COVID-19. The CDR3 runs from the conserved cysteine through the conserved F or W. D genes are given only for firm matches. Not all rows give a size; the values are once, few, many and, for expanded clones, a class.

CDR3	DNA	J	D	V	size
CASALTGANVLTF	TGTGCCAGCGCACTTACTGGGGCCAACGTCCTGACTTTC	TRBJ2-6	NA	TRBV12-3/TRBV12-4	NA
CASSRANYGYTF	TGTGCCAGTAGTCGGGCTAACTATGGCTACACCTTC	TRBJ1-2	NA	TRBV19	many
CASSEPGTGLHEQFF	TGTGCCAGTAGTGAACCCGGGACAGGGCTCCATGAGCAGTTCTTC	TRBJ2-1	TRBD1	TRBV19	NA
CAGGLAHTGELFF	TGTGCCGGGGGACTAGCCCACACCGGGGAGCTGTTTTTT	TRBJ2-2	TRBD2	TRBV30	NA
CASSLARLYGYTF	TGTGCCAGCAGCTTAGCCCGTTTATATGGCTACACCTTC	TRBJ1-2	NA	TRBV7-2	NA
CASSFYPSGQGEGQPQHF	TGTGCCAGCAGCTTTTATCCCTCGGGACAGGGAGAGGGTCAGCCCCAGCATTTT	TRBJ1-5	TRBD1	TRBV7-2	NA
CASTGQGGYEQYF	TGTGCCAGCACTGGGCAGGGTGGCTACGAGCAGTACTTC	TRBJ2-7	NA	TRBV28	NA
CASSLGDRELQETQYF	TGTGCCAGCAGCTTAGGGGACAGGGAGCTCCAAGAGACCCAGTACTTC	TRBJ2-5	TRBD1	TRBV7-6	NA
CASRFQGKETQYF	TGTGCCAGCAGGTTTCAGGGGAAAGAGACCCAGTACTTC	TRBJ2-5	NA	TRBV28	NA
CASSQDPRRGRPIGAFF	TGTGCCAGCAGCCAAGACCCGCGGAGGGGTAGGCCAATTGGAGCTTTCTTT	TRBJ1-1	NA	TRBV3-1/TRBV3-2	NA
CASSLISGIDEQFF	TGTGCCAGCAGTTTAATTTCAGGTATCGATGAGCAGTTCTTC	TRBJ2-1	NA	TRBV27	once
CATSDRDRGFNEQFF	TGTGCCACCAGTGATAGGGACAGGGGATTCAATGAGCAGTTCTTC	TRBJ2-1	TRBD1	TRBV24-1	once
CASSLDLGNSGNTIYF	TGTGCCAGCAGCTTAGATCTTGGCAACTCTGGAAACACCATATATTTT	TRBJ1-3	NA	TRBV7-2	few
CASSRGTGGRSEKLFF	TGTGCCAGCAGTAGGGGGACAGGGGGCAGAAGTGAAAAACTGTTTTTT	TRBJ1-4	TRBD1	TRBV27	NA
CASSQEAGHDYGYTF	TGCGCCAGCAGCCAAGAGGCCGGACACGACTATGGCTACACCTTC	TRBJ1-2	NA	TRBV4-3	NA
CASSLVDPLVDTGELFF	TGTGCTAGCAGCTTAGTTGATCCTTTAGTAGACACCGGGGAGCTGTTTTTT	TRBJ2-2	NA	TRBV7-7	NA
CASAAGTSGNEQFF	TGTGCCAGCGCTGCAGGGACTAGCGGGAATGAGCAGTTCTTC	TRBJ2-1	TRBD2	TRBV7-3	NA
CASSKTGDYNEQFF	TGTGCCAGCAGCAAAACAGGGGACTACAATGAGCAGTTCTTC	TRBJ2-1	TRBD1	TRBV9	NA
CASSLGPSGNQVYGYTF	TGCGCCAGCAGCTTGGGTCCTTCAGGGAATCAAGTCTATGGCTACACCTTC	TRBJ1-2	NA	TRBV5-1	NA
CASSLATGTHTEAFF	TGCGCCAGCAGCTTGGCCACAGGGACCCACACTGAAGCTTTCTTT	TRBJ1-1	NA	TRBV5-1	NA
CASSSLSGANVLTF	TGTGCCAGCAGTTCACTCTCTGGGGCCAACGTCCTGACTTTC	TRBJ2-6	NA	TRBV6-5	NA
CASSSLLGNTIYF	TGTGCCAGCAGCTCACTACTCGGAAACACCATATATTTT	TRBJ1-3	NA	TRBV7-2	NA
CASSLASGTGGSEQYF	TGTGCCAGCAGCTTAGCTAGCGGGACAGGGGGCTCCGAGCAGTACTTC	TRBJ2-7	TRBD1	TRBV11-3	NA
CAISGQGNYNEQFF	TGTGCCATCAGCGGACAGGGAAACTACAATGAGCAGTTCTTC	TRBJ2-1	TRBD1	TRBV10-3	once
CASSLAGRDQETQYF	TGTGCCAGCAGCTTAGCTGGGCGAGACCAAGAGACCCAGTACTTC	TRBJ2-5	NA	TRBV11-2	NA
CASSLNSGSAFF	TGTGCCAGCAGCTTAAATTCGGGTTCAGCTTTCTTT	TRBJ1-1	NA	TRBV7-2	few
CASSIDRVANSPLHF	TGTGCCAGCAGCATAGACAGGGTCGCGAATTCACCCCTCCACTTT	TRBJ1-6	TRBD1	TRBV9	NA
CASRGLAGDTGELFF	TGCGCCAGCAGGGGACTAGCCGGGGACACCGGGGAGCTGTTTTTT	TRBJ2-2	TRBD2	TRBV10-2	NA
CASSSARGSYNEQFF	TGTGCCAGCAGCTCAGCGAGAGGCTCCTACAATGAGCAGTTCTTC	TRBJ2-1	NA	TRBV5-5	NA
CASSLERAGARRYEQYF	TGTGCCAGCAGCTTAGAAAGGGCGGGAGCCAGACGCTACGAGCAGTACTTC	TRBJ2-7	TRBD2	TRBV7-9	NA
CSARTGVEQYF	TGCAGTGCCCGGACAGGGGTCGAGCAGTACTTC	TRBJ2-7	TRBD1	TRBV20-1	NA
CASRYYTGYTEAFF	TGTGCCAGCAGGTACTATACAGGGTACACTGAAGCTTTCTTT	TRBJ1-1	NA	TRBV6-5	NA
CASSLVVGGRTYNEQFF	TGTGCCAGCAGCTTAGTAGTTGGCGGGAGAACCTACAATGAGCAGTTCTTC	TRBJ2-1	TRBD2	TRBV7-6	NA
CASRQGPDTQYF	TGTGCCAGCAGACAGGGACCAGATACGCAGTATTTT	TRBJ2-3	NA	TRBV27	NA
CASSPREGYNEQFF	TGTGCCAGTAGTCCGCGGGAAGGGTACAATGAGCAGTTCTTC	TRBJ2-1	NA	TRBV19	NA
CASSPQTGGNTIYF	TGTGCCAGCAGCCCTCAGACAGGGGGAAACACCATATATTTT	TRBJ1-3	TRBD1	TRBV7-2	few
CASSLTESGYGYTF	TGCGCCAGCAGCTTGACGGAGTCGGGTTATGGCTACACCTTC	TRBJ1-2	NA	TRBV5-1	NA
CASSPSGNSLETQYF	TGTGCCAGCAGTCCTAGCGGAAATTCGCTAGAGACCCAGTACTTC	TRBJ2-5	TRBD2	TRBV11-2	NA
CASSVGYSSYEQYF	TGTGCCAGCAGCGTAGGCTACTCCTCCTACGAGCAGTACTTC	TRBJ2-7	NA	TRBV9	NA
CASSSRQGGDEAFF	TGTGCCAGCAGTTCGAGACAGGGTGGCGATGAAGCTTTCTTT	TRBJ1-1	TRBD1	TRBV27	NA
CASSGRLAGVSEQFF	TGTGCCAGCAGTGGGCGACTAGCGGGAGTCTCTGAGCAGTTCTTC	TRBJ2-1	TRBD2	TRBV6-4	few
CASSPGGSHQPQHF	TGTGCCAGCAGCCCCGGAGGGTCCCATCAGCCCCAGCATTTT	TRBJ1-5	NA	TRBV7-2	NA
CASSLTGEGYEQYF	TGCGCCAGCAGCTTGACGGGAGAGGGCTACGAGCAGTACTTC	TRBJ2-7	NA	TRBV5-1	NA
CASSRKTPPRDTF	TGTGCCAGCAGTCGAAAAACCCCCCCCCGCGACACCTTC	TRBJ1-2	NA	TRBV28	NA
CASSRKTGRWPSSTDTQYF	TGTGCCAGCAGTCGGAAAACAGGGCGATGGCCCTCTAGCACAGATACGCAGTATTTT	TRBJ2-3	NA	TRBV11-3	NA
CASSGTTAENIQYF	TGTGCCAGCAGCGGGACTACGGCTGAAAACATTCAGTACTTC	TRBJ2-4	TRBD2	TRBV28	once
CASSYDPDRGREQYF	TGTGCCAGCAGTTACGACCCGGACAGGGGGCGTGAGCAGTACTTC	TRBJ2-7	TRBD1	TRBV6-2/TRBV6-3	NA
CASSFPGSTDTQYF	TGTGCCAGCAGCTTCCCAGGGAGCACAGATACGCAGTATTTT	TRBJ2-3	NA	TRBV7-6	NA
CASKLQGSYNSPLHF	TGTGCCAGCAAACTACAGGGGTCCTATAATTCACCCCTCCACTTT	TRBJ1-6	TRBD1	TRBV28	NA
CATSRGAGLEAFF	TGTGCCACCAGCAGAGGGGCAGGGCTGGAAGCTTTCTTT	TRBJ1-1	NA	TRBV15	NA
CAWSSGQNNQPQHF	TGTGCCTGGAGCTCGGGACAGAACAATCAGCCCCAGCATTTT	TRBJ1-5	TRBD1	TRBV30	NA
CASSVSMGLSEQYF	TGTGCCAGCAGCGTCTCTATGGGACTCTCCGAGCAGTACTTC	TRBJ2-7	NA	TRBV9	NA
CASSFRVYNSPLHF	TGTGCCAGCAGTTTCCGGGTCTATAATTCACCCCTCCACTTT	TRBJ1-6	NA	TRBV27	NA
CASSLTGGAGTDTQYF	TGCGCCAGCAGCTTGACGGGGGGCGCGGGCACAGATACGCAGTATTTT	TRBJ2-3	NA	TRBV5-1	NA
CASSPRGTQSSYNEQFF	TGCGCCAGCAGCCCGCGAGGTACTCAAAGCTCCTACAATGAGCAGTTCTTC	TRBJ2-1	NA	TRBV5-1	NA
CASSPAGRPRGTNEQFF	TGTGCCAGCTCACCCGCTGGGAGGCCCAGAGGGACCAATGAGCAGTTCTTC	TRBJ2-1	NA	TRBV18	NA
CAWRVLNYNSPLHF	TGTGCCTGGAGAGTACTCAACTATAATTCACCCCTCCACTTT	TRBJ1-6	NA	TRBV30	NA
CASSYRDRNQPQHF	TGTGCCAGCAGCTACCGGGACAGAAATCAGCCCCAGCATTTT	TRBJ1-5	TRBD1	TRBV5-6	few